This TCR beta chain is drawn from a study of cytomegalovirus exposure and HLA in healthy donors. Study observations and caveats: A prior analysis recorded that most TCR beta V segments were productive about 90% or about 30% of the time.

Concerning this clone: Its antigen is currently unknown.

This CDR3 spans 17 amino acids. Trimming took 3 bases from V and 2 from J; bases not matched to a gene: 9. Germline V lookup: CDR1 MNHEY, CDR2 SMNVEV (reference sequence). It was with 60 Vbeta and 13 Jbeta primers that the PCR ran. Generated by immunoSEQ multiplex PCR, the TCRdb table keeps only in-frame clones and is missing some. The profile shows approximately 170,000 clones, roughly 70% of them singletons. The rearrangement joins TRBV27 to TRBJ2-3; 9 bases align to TRBD2. The sample taken for sequencing was PBMCs. This sequence was found in a girl aged 10 to 17 in good health and CMV-seronegative. This CDR3 reads CASSFPYSGGLTDTQYF. CDR3 sequence (DNA): TGTGCCAGCAGTTTCCCATATAGCGGGGGACTCACAGATACGCAGTATTTT.